This T cell receptor (beta chain) emerged from a study of CD8+ T cells in alopecia areata. Background on the study: In an open-label trial, patients got 5 to 10 mg tofacitinib twice daily.

RNA was extracted and reverse transcribed into cDNA as the sequencing template. The data were produced by immunoSEQ multiplex PCR, yet TCRdb's version contains in-frame clones alone and is incomplete. The sample lists some 180,000 clones, about 55% seen once, with more than 10% in the top ten. Treatment described: oral pan-JAK inhibitor, 5-10 mg twice daily. Whole-study findings and limits: Normal skin's resident alphabeta T cells are sequenced alongside lesional scalp T cells.

In the case of this clone: Its specificity is unknown.

The clonotype comes from a human donor with alopecia areata. This sample comprised CD8+ T cells sorted from blood, obtained at week 24, from a patient treated with tofacitinib.

This CDR3 is CASSFLLPRVTGELFF. CDR3 DNA: TGTGCCAGCAGCTTTCTGCTCCCAAGGGTAACCGGGGAGCTGTTTTTT. The chain is built from TRBV7-9 and TRBJ2-2; D uncertain. Trimming cost V 3 bases and J 5 bases, with 16 bases left between them. Germline V gene data show CDR1 as SEHNR and CDR2 as FQNEAQ (reference sequence). The CDR3 sequence is 16 residues long.